The entry that follows covers one TCR beta chain sequence. Its target is unknown. 5' RACE that incorporated UMI labels was used to prepare the TRB cDNA libraries. TCRdb re-called the 5' RACE reads and catalogs CDR3 proteins one per entry, DNA excluded. The sample data list some 150,000 distinct CDR3 sequences. This entry belongs to a study of CXCR3-negative and CXCR3-positive naive CD8 T cells. Study in general: Overall TRB read output was some 140 million, and each library contained about 1.5 +/- 0.3 million reads. Study-wide points: Diversity ran similarly high across both naive subsets but far lower in memory CD8+ cells. When CXCR3-positive naive cells were set against CXCR3-negative naive cells, the former had more hydrophobic TRB CDR3s.

The sample was naive CXCR3+ CD8+ T cells from blood. Specified subset: CD45RO-CCR7+CD27+CD95- naive CD8+ T cells expressing CXCR3 (TNR3+). The receptor comes from a human donor in good health. Some clones in this sample may be carry-over from other donors' samples.

The CDR3 protein is CAISEGRGGSYEQYF. This chain connects TRBV10-3 to TRBJ2-7; TCRdb calls TRBD1, which cannot be checked without DNA. Per germline, CDR1 ENHRY and CDR2 SYGVKD. The CDR3 consists of 15 residues.